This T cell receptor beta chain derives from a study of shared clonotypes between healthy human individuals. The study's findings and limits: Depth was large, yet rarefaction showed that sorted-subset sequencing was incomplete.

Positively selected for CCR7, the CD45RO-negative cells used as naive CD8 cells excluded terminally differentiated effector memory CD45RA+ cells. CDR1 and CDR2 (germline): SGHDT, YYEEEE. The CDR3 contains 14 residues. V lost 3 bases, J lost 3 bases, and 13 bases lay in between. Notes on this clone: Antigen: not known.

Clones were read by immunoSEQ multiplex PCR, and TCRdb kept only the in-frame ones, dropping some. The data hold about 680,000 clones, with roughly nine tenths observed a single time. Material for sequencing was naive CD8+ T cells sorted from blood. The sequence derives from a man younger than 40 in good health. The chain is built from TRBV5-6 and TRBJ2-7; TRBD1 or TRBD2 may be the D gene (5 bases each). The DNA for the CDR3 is TGTGCCAGCAGCTACGGGGCCAGCCACTACGAGCAGTACTTC. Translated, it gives CASSYGASHYEQYF.